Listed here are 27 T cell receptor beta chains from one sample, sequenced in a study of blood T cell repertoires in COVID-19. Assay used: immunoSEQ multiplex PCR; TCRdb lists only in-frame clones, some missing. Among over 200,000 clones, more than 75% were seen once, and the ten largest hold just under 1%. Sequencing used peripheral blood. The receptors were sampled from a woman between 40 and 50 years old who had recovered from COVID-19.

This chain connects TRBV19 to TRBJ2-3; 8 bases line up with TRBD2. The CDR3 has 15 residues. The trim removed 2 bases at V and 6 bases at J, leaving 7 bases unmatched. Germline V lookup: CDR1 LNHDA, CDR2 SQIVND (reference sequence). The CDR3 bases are TGTGCCAGTAGTATAACCCGGACTAGCCCGGATACGCAGTATTTT. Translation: CASSITRTSPDTQYF.

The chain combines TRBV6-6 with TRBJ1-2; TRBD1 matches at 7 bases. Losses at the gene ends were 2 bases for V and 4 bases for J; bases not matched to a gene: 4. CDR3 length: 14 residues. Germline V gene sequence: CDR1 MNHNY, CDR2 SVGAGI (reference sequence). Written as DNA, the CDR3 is TGTGCCAGCAGTTACCAGGGGGGCGGCTATGGCTACACCTTC. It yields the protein CASSYQGGGYGYTF.

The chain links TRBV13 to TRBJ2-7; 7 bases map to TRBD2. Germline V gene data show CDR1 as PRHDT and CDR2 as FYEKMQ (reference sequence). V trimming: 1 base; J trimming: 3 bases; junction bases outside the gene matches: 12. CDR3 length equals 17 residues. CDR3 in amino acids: CASSLDPKAGRFYEQYV. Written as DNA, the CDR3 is TGTGCCAGCAGCTTAGACCCCAAAGCGGGACGTTTCTACGAGCAGTACGTC.

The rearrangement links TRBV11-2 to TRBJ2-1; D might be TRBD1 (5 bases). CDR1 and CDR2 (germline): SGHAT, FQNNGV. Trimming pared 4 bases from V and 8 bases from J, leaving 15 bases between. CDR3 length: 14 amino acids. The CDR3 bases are TGTGCCAGCAGCTCCCCGGACACCACCGATGAGCAGTTCTTC. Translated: CASSSPDTTDEQFF.

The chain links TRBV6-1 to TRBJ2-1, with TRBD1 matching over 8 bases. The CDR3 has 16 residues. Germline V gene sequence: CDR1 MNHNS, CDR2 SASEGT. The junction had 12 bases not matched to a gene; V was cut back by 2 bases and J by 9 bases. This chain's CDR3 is CASSEPGQGLGGEQFF. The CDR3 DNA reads TGTGCCAGCAGTGAACCAGGACAGGGTCTTGGTGGTGAGCAGTTCTTC.

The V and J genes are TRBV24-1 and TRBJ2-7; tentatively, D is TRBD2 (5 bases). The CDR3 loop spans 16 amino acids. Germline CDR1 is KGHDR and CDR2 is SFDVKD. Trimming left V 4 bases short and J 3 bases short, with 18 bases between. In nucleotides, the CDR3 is TGTGCCACCAGTGACCCCTCCGCTAGCCATGTCTACGAGCAGTACTTC. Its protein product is CATSDPSASHVYEQYF.

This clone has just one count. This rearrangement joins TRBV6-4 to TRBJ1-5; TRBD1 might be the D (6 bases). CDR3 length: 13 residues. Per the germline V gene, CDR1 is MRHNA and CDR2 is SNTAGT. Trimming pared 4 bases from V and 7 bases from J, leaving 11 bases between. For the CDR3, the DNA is TGTGCCAGCAGTGCCGAAAGGGGGCAGCCCCAGCATTTT. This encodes CASSAERGQPQHF.

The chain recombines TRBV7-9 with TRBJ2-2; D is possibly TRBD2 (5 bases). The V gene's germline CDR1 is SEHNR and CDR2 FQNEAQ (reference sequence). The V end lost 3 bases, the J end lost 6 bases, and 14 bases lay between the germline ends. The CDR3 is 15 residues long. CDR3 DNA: TGTGCCAGCAGCTTGACTACACTACTCGCCGGGGAGCTGTTTTTT. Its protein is CASSLTTLLAGELFF.

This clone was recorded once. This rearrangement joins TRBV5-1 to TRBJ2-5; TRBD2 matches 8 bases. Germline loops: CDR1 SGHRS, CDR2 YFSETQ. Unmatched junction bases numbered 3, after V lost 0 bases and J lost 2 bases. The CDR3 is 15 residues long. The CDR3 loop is CASSLGASGQETQYF. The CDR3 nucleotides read TGCGCCAGCAGCTTGGGGGCTAGCGGGCAAGAGACCCAGTACTTC. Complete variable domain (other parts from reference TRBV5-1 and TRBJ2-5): KAGVTQTPRYLIKTRGQQVTLSCSPISGHRSVSWYQQTPGQGLQFLFEYFSETQRNKGNFPGRFSGRQFSNSRSEMNVSTLELGDSALYLCASSLGASGQETQYFGPGTRLLVL.

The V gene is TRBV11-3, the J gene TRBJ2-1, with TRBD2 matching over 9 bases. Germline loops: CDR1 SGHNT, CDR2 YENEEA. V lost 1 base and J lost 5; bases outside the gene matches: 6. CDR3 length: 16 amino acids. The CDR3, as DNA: TGTGCCAGCAGCTTAGGACGGACTAGCGCAGACAATGAGCAGTTCTTC. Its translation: CASSLGRTSADNEQFF.

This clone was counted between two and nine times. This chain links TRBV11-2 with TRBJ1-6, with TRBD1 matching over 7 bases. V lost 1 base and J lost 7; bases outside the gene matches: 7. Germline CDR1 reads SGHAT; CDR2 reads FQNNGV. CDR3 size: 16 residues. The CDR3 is CASSLGDRRRNSPLHF. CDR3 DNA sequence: TGTGCCAGCAGCTTAGGGGACAGAAGAAGGAATTCACCCCTCCACTTT.

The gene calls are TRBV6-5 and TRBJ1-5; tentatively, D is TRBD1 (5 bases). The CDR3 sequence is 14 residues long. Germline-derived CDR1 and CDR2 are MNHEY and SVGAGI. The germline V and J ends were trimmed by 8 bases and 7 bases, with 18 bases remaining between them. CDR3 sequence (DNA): TGTGCCAGCGGTCCCGGGGCCGGGGGACAGCCCCAGCATTTT. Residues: CASGPGAGGQPQHF.

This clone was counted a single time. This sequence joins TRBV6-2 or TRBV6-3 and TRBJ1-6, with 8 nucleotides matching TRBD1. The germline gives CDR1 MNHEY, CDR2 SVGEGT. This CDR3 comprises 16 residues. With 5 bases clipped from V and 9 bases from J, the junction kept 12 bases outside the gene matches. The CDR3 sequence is CASSRKTGQGSSPLHF. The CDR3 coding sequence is TGTGCCAGCAGTCGCAAGACCGGACAGGGTAGTTCACCCCTCCACTTT.

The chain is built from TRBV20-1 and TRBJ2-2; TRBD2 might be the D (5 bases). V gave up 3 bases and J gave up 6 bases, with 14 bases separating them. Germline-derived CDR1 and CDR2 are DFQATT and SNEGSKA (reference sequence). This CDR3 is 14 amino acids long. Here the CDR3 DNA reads TGCAGTGCTAGTTTGGGAGTTGAGGCCGGGGAGCTGTTTTTT. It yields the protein CSASLGVEAGELFF.

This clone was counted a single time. The CDR3 reads CASSLWVAGVDADTQYF. In nucleotides, the CDR3 is TGTGCCAGCAGCTTGTGGGTAGCGGGAGTGGATGCGGATACGCAGTATTTT. The J gene is TRBJ2-3, the V gene TRBV5-6, with TRBD2 matching 9 bases. CDR3 length: 17 residues. V shed 1 base, J shed 6 bases, and the junction held 12 bases outside the gene matches. Germline V CDR1 and CDR2: SGHDT, YYEEEE.

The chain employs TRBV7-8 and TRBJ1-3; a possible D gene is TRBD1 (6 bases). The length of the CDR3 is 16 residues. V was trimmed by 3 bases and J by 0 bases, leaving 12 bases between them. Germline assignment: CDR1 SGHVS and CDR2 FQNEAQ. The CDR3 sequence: CASSFGGAVSGNTIYF. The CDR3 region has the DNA TGTGCCAGCAGCTTCGGGGGGGCAGTCTCTGGAAACACCATATATTTT.

The CDR3 protein is CASSLLWPPQETQYF. CDR3 coding DNA: TGTGCCAGCAGCCTTCTTTGGCCCCCCCAAGAGACCCAGTACTTC. V is TRBV6-2 or TRBV6-3 and J is TRBJ2-5; no clear D. The CDR3 is 15 residues long. V lost 6 bases and J lost 1, with 15 bases in between. Germline V lookup: CDR1 MNHEY, CDR2 SVGEGT.

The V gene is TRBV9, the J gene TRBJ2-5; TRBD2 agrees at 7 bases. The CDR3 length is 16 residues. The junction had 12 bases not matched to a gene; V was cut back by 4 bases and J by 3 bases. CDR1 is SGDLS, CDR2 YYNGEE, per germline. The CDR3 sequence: CASSQGPSGSEETQYF. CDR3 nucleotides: TGTGCCAGCAGCCAAGGGCCTAGCGGCTCTGAAGAGACCCAGTACTTC.

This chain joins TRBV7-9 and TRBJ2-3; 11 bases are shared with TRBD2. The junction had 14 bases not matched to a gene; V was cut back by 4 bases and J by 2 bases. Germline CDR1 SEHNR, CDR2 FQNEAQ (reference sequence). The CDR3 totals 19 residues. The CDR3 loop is CASSSPRGTSGYNTDTQYF. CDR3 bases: TGTGCCAGCAGCTCACCACGTGGGACTAGCGGATATAACACAGATACGCAGTATTTT.

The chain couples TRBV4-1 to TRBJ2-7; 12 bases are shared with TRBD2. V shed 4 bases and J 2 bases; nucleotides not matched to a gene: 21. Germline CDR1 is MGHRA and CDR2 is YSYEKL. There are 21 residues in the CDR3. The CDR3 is CASSPGASGRAKWFMAYEQYV. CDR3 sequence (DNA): TGCGCCAGCAGCCCTGGGGCTAGCGGGAGGGCCAAATGGTTCATGGCCTACGAGCAGTACGTC.

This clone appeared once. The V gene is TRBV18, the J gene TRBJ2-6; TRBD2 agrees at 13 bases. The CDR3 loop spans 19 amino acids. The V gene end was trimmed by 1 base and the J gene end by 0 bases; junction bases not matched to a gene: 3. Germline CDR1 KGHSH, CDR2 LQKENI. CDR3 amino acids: CASSPQGLAGISGANVLTF. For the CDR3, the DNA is TGTGCCAGCTCACCACAGGGACTAGCGGGAATCTCTGGGGCCAACGTCCTGACTTTC.

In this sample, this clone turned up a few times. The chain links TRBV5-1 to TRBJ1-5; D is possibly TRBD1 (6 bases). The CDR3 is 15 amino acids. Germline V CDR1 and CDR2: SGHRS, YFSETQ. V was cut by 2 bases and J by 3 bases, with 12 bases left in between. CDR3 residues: CASSLGDIVNQPQHF. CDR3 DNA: TGCGCCAGCAGCTTAGGGGACATCGTCAATCAGCCCCAGCATTTT.

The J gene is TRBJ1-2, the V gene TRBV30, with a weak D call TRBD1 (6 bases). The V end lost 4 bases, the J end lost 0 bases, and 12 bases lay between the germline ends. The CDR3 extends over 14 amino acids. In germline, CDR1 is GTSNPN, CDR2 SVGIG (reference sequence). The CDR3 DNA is TGTGCCTGGACCCCGGACAGTCCTAACTATGGCTACACCTTC. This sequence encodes CAWTPDSPNYGYTF.

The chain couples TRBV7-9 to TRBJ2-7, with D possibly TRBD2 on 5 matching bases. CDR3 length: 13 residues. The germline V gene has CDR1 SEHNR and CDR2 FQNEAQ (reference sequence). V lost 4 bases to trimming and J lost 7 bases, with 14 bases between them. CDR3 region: CASSSPGEREQYF. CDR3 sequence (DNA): TGTGCCAGCAGCTCACCCGGGGAGAGGGAGCAGTACTTC.

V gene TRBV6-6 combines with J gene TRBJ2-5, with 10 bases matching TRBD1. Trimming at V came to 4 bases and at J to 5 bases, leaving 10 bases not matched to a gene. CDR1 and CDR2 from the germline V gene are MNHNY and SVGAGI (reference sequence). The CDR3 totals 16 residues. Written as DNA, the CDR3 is TGTGCCAGCAGTTCACAGAGGACAGGGGGACGGGAGACCCAGTACTTC. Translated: CASSSQRTGGRETQYF.

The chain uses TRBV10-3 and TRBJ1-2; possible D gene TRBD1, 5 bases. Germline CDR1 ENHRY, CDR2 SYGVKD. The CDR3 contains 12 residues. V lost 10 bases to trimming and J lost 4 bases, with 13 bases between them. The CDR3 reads CATYGHSYGYTF. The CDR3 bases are TGTGCCACTTACGGACATTCCTATGGCTACACCTTC.

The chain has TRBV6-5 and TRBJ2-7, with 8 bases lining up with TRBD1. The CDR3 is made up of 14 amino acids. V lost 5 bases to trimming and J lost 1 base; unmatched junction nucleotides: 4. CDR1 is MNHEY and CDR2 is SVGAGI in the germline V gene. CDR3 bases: TGTGCCAGCAGTAAAAGGACAGGGTCCTACGAGCAGTACTTC. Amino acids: CASSKRTGSYEQYF.